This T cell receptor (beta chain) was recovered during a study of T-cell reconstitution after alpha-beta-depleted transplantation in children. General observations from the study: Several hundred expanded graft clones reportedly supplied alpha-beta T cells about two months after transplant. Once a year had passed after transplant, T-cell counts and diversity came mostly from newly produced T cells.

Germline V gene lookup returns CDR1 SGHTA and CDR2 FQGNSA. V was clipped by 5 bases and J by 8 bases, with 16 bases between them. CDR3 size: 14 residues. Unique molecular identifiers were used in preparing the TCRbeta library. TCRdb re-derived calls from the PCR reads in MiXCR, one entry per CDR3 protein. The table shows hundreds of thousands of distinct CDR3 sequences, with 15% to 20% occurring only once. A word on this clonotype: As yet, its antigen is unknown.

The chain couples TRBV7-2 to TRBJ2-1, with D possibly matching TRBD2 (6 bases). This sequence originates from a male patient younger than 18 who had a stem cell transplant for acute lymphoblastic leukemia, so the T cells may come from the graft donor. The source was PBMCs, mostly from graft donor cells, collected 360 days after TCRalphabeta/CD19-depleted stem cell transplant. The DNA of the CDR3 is TGTGCCAGCAGCGCAGAACTAGCATCCCATGAGCAGTTCTTC. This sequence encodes CASSAELASHEQFF.